This TCR beta chain was recorded in a study of beta chain features in type 1 diabetes. The study, taken as a whole, reports: Sequencing of cDNA might inflate the share of cells that strongly express TCR. Type 1 diabetes patients showed a moderate but significant shortening of TCRB CDR3s in all four CD4+ subsets. Among type 1 diabetes patients, VDJ junctions had fewer insertions and more deletions.

Reverse transcription of all isolated RNA meant that expressed TCRB transcripts were sequenced. Profiled with immunoSEQ multiplex PCR; TCRdb holds only in-frame clones, not every one. The sample lists roughly 220,000 clones, about a sixth occurring once. As concerns this clone: Its antigen is as yet unknown.

Blood was drawn once from each donor into heparinised tubes. The draws averaged about 0.11 L. Sorting with CD45RO/CCR7/CD25/CD127/CD95/CD27 yielded naive, central memory, regulatory and stem-like memory CD4+ cells. The V and J ends lost 5 bases and 4 bases respectively, with 15 bases between them. The CDR3 totals 14 residues. In germline, CDR1 is SGHTA, CDR2 FQGTGA. The sample comprised naive CD4+ T cells from blood. The chain joins TRBV7-3 to TRBJ2-7; D might be TRBD2 (6 bases). The receptor comes from a man younger than 40 with type 1 diabetes. The CDR3 coding sequence is TGTGCCAGCAGCACAGCCGGGACTGCTTACGAGCAGTACTTC. Amino acid sequence: CASSTAGTAYEQYF.